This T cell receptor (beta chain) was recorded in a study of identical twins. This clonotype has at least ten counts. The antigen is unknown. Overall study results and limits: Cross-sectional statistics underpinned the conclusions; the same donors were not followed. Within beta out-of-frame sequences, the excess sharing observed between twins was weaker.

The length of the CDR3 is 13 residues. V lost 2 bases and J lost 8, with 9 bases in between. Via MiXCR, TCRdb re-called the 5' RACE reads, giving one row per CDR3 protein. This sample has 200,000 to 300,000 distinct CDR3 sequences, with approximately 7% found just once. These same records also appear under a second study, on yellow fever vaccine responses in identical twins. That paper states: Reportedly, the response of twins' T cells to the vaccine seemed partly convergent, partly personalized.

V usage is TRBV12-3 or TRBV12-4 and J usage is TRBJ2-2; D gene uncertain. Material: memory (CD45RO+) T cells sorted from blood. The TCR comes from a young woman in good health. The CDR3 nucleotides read TGTGCCAGCAGTTTAACGAACTCGGGGGAGCTGTTTTTT. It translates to CASSLTNSGELFF.